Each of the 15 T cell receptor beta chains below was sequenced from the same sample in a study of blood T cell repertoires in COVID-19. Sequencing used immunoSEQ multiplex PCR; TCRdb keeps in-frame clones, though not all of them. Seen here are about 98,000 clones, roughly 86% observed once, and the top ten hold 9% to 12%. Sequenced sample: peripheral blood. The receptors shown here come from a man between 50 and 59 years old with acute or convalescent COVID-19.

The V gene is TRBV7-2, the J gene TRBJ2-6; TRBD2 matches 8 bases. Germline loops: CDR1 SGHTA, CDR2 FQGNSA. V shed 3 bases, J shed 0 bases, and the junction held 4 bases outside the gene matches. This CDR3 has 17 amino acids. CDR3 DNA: TGTGCCAGCAGCTTTAGCGGGACCAGCTCTGGGGCCAACGTCCTGACTTTC. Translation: CASSFSGTSSGANVLTF.

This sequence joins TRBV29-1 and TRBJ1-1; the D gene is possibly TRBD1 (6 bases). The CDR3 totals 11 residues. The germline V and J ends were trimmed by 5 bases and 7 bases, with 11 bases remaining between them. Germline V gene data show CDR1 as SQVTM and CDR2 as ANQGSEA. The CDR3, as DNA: TGCAGCGTTCTACAGGGAATTGAAGCTTTCTTT. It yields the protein CSVLQGIEAFF. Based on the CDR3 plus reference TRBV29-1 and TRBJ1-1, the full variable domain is SAVISQKPSRDICQRGTSLTIQCQVDSQVTMMFWYRQQPGQSLTLIATANQGSEATYESGFVIDKFPISRPNLTFSTLTVSNMSPEDSSIYLCSVLQGIEAFFGQGTRLTVV.

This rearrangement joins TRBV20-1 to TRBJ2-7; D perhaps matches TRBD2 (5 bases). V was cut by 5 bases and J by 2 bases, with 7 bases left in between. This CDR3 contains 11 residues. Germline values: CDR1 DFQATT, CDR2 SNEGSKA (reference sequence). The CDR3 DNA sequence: TGCAGTGCTGCGGGCACCTACGAGCAGTACTTC. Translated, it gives CSAAGTYEQYF.

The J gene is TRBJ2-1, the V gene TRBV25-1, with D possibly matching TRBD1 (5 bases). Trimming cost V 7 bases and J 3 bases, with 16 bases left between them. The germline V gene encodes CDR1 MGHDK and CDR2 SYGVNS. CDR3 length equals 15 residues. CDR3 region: CASKGNAIHYNEQFF. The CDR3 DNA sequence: TGTGCCAGCAAGGGGAACGCCATTCACTACAATGAGCAGTTCTTC.

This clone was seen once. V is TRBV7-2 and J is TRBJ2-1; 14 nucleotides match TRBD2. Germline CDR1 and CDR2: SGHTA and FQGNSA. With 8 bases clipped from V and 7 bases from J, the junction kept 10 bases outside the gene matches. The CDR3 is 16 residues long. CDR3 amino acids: CASAGGTSGSMNEQFF. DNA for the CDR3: TGTGCCAGCGCGGGGGGGACTAGCGGGAGCATGAATGAGCAGTTCTTC. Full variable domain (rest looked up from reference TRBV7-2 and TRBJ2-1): GAGVSQSPSNKVTEKGKDVELRCDPISGHTALYWYRQSLGQGLEFLIYFQGNSAPDKSGLPSDRFSAERTGGSVSTLTIQRTQQEDSAVYLCASAGGTSGSMNEQFFGPGTRLTVL.

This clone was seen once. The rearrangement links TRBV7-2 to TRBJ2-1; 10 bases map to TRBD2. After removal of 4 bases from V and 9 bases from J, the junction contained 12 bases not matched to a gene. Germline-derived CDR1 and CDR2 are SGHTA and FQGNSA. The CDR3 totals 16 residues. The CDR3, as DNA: TGTGCCAGCAGCTCCGACCTAGCGGGAGTGTTTACTGAGCAGTTCTTC. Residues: CASSSDLAGVFTEQFF.

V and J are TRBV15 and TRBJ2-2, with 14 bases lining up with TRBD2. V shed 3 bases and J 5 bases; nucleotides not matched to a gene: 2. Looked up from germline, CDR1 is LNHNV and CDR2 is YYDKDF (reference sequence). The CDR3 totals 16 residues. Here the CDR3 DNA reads TGTGCCACCAGCAGGCGACTAGCGGGAGGGACCGGGGAGCTGTTTTTT. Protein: CATSRRLAGGTGELFF.

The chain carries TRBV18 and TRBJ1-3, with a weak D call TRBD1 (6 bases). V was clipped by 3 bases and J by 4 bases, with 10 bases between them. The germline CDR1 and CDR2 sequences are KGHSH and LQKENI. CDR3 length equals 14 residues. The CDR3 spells CASSPGQLGNTIYF. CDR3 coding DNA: TGTGCCAGCTCACCTGGACAGTTAGGAAACACCATATATTTT.

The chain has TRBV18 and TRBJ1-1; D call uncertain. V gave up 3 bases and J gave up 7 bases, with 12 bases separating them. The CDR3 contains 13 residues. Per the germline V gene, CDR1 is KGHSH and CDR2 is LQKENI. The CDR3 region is CASSPREAGEAFF. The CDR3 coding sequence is TGTGCCAGCTCACCGAGAGAGGCCGGTGAAGCTTTCTTT.

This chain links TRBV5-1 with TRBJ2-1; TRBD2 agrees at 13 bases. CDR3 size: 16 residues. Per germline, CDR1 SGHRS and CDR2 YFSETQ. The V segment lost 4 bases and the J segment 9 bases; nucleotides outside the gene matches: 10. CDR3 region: CASSIPWTSGRSEQFF. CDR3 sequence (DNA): TGCGCCAGCAGCATACCCTGGACTAGCGGGAGATCTGAGCAGTTCTTC. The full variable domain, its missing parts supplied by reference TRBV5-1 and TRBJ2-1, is KAGVTQTPRYLIKTRGQQVTLSCSPISGHRSVSWYQQTPGQGLQFLFEYFSETQRNKGNFPGRFSGRQFSNSRSEMNVSTLELGDSALYLCASSIPWTSGRSEQFFGPGTRLTVL.

CDR3 in DNA: TGCGCCAGCGTCGCAGGGGCTGGTAATTCACCCCTCCACTTT. Translation: CASVAGAGNSPLHF. The chain recombines TRBV5-1 with TRBJ1-6, with D possibly being TRBD1 (6 bases). The CDR3 runs to 14 residues. V dropped 7 bases and J dropped 6 bases, with 14 bases sitting between them. Looked up from germline, CDR1 is SGHRS and CDR2 is YFSETQ.

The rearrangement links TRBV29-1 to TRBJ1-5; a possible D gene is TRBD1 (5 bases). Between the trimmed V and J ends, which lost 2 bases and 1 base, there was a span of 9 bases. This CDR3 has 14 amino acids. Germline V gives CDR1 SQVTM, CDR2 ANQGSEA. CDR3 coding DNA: TGCAGCGTTGAAAGGAAGGGGAGCAATCAGCCCCAGCATTTT. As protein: CSVERKGSNQPQHF.

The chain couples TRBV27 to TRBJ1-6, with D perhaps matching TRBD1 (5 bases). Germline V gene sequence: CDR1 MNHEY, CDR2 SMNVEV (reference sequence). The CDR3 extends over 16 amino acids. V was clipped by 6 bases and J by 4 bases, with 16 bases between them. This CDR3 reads CASSPSGGVYNSPLHF. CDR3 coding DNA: TGTGCCAGCAGCCCCTCTGGGGGGGTGTATAATTCACCCCTCCACTTT.

DNA for the CDR3: TGTGCCAGCAGCTACAGTTCGGATACGCAGTATTTT. Translation: CASSYSSDTQYF. The chain links TRBV11-2 to TRBJ2-3; D unresolved. The CDR3 sequence is 12 residues long. From germline, CDR1 is SGHAT and CDR2 FQNNGV. Trimming left V 4 bases short and J 6 bases short, with 8 bases between. Full variable domain (remainder filled in from reference TRBV11-2 and TRBJ2-3): EAGVAQSPRYKIIEKRQSVAFWCNPISGHATLYWYQQILGQGPKLLIQFQNNGVVDDSQLPKDRFSAERLKGVDSTLKIQPAKLEDSAVYLCASSYSSDTQYFGPGTRLTVL.

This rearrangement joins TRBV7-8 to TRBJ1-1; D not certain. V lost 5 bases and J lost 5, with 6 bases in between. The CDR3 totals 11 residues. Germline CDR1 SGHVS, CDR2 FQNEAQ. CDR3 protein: CASSPATEAFF. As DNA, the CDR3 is TGTGCCAGCAGCCCCGCGACTGAAGCTTTCTTT.